The rows below give T cell receptor beta chains drawn from one sample of a study of Ad26.COV2.S vaccination and SARS-CoV-2 variants. Sequenced by immunoSEQ multiplex PCR; TCRdb stores in-frame clones only, minus some. The table has 500,000 or so clones, 89% seen once. The material sequenced was peripheral blood, taken in a trial of Ad26.COV2.S vaccine versus placebo. Every receptor here comes from a person aged 18-65 years who received the Ad26.COV2.S COVID-19 vaccine or a placebo. CDR3s include the opening cysteine and the closing phenylalanine or tryptophan. Fields, in order: V gene, clone size, J gene, CDR3 protein. Not every row has a clone size; where given, it reads once, few, many or a size class.

>TRBV30|-|TRBJ2-1
CAWSGGAGQFF
>TRBV2|few|TRBJ1-5
CASTPKATQPQHF
>TRBV27|few|TRBJ1-5
CASSWGQTYSNQPQHF
>TRBV6-5|-|TRBJ1-3
CASRPTGNSGNTIYF
>TRBV6-2/TRBV6-3|-|TRBJ2-3
CASSETGTGVFGQYF
>TRBV23-1|-|TRBJ2-1
CASRTNILAASYNEQFF
>TRBV19|-|TRBJ1-5
CASSIPLHQGGGNQPQHF
>TRBV2|-|TRBJ1-1
CASGLGRSEAFF
>TRBV27|-|TRBJ2-1
CATASSYNEQFF
>TRBV11-2|-|TRBJ2-7
CASSLGPNYEQYF
>TRBV24-1|few|TRBJ1-3
CATSAAGASGNTIYF
>TRBV2|-|TRBJ2-3
CASSKGTRAGVDTQYF
>TRBV27|few|TRBJ2-5
CASSWSANALETQYF
>TRBV18|-|TRBJ1-1
CASSPPDRITEAFF
>TRBV30|once|TRBJ1-1
CAWGRVNTEAFF
>TRBV11-2|-|TRBJ2-2
CASSLLVADLASGELFF
>TRBV13|-|TRBJ1-5
CASSLGQNQPQHF
>TRBV6-5|-|TRBJ1-2
CASSWDRGLPGYTF
>TRBV9|-|TRBJ1-2
CASSDRVNYGYTF
>TRBV11-3|-|TRBJ1-2
CASSLQGDYGYTF
>TRBV18|-|TRBJ1-4
CASSPRTVLTNEKLFF
>TRBV3-1/TRBV3-2|-|TRBJ1-2
CASSPTPTGLGGYTF
>TRBV27|-|TRBJ1-1
CASSPYLTRESTEAFF
>TRBV15|few|TRBJ1-6
CATSRSLDHGGSPLHF
>TRBV3-1/TRBV3-2|-|TRBJ1-1
CASSQAGQSGTEAFF
>TRBV5-1|-|TRBJ2-2
CASNDGTGRWNTGELFF
>TRBV5-4|once|TRBJ2-7
CASSVKGGGVEQYF
>TRBV7-2|few|TRBJ1-2
CASSLVAGPPGANYGYTF
>TRBV5-1|-|TRBJ1-6
CASSLHGGPNSPLHF
>TRBV5-1|once|TRBJ1-4
CASKDEGEKLFF
>TRBV27|-|TRBJ1-6
CASSFTREAYNSPLHF
>TRBV5-1|-|TRBJ2-3
CASSLAYRNTDTQYF